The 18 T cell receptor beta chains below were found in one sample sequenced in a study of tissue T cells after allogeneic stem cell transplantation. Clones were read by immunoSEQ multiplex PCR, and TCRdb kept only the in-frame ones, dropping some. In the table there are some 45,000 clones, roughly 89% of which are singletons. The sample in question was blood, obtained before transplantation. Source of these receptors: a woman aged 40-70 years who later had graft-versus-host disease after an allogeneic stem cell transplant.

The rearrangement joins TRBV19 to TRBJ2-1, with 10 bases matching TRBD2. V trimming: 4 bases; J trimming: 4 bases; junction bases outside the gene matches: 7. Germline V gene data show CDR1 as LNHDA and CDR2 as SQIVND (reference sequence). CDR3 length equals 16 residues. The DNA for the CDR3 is TGTGCCAGTAGTACCCCCCTAGCGGGAGAATACAATGAGCAGTTCTTC. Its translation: CASSTPLAGEYNEQFF.

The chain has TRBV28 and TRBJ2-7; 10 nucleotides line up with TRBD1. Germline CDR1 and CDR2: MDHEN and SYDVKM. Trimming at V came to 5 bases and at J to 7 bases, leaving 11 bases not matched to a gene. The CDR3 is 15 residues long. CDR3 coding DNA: TGTGCCAGCAGTACATGGGGGACAGGGGTGGGAGAGCAGTACTTC. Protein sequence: CASSTWGTGVGEQYF.

In DNA form, the CDR3 reads TGTGCCAGCAGTTACGGTGGGAGCAATCAGCCCCAGCATTTT. Translation gives CASSYGGSNQPQHF. The chain carries TRBV6-6 and TRBJ1-5; D uncertain. Trimming stripped 2 bases from V and 1 base from J, with 6 bases between. The CDR3 consists of 14 residues. Germline CDR1 and CDR2: MNHNY and SVGAGI (reference sequence).

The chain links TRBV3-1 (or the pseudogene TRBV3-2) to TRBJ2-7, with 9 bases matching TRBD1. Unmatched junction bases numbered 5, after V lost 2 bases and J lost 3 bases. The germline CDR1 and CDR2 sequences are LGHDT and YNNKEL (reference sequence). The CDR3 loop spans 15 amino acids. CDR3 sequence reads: CASSQTGTGIYEQYF. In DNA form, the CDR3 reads TGTGCCAGCAGCCAAACCGGGACAGGGATCTACGAGCAGTACTTC.

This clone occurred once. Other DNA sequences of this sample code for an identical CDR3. This chain's CDR3 is CASSLGQNYGYTF. CDR3 DNA: TGCGCCAGCAGCTTAGGACAGAACTATGGCTACACCTTC. V is TRBV5-1 and J is TRBJ1-2; TRBD1 is a possible D gene (6 bases). The V and J ends lost 2 bases and 2 bases respectively, with 7 bases between them. The CDR3 runs to 13 residues. Germline CDR1 and CDR2: SGHRS and YFSETQ.

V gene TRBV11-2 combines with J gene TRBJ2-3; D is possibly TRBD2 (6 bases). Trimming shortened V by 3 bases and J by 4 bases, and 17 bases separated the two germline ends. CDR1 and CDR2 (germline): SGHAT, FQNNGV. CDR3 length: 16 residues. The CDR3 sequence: CASSFLGREGADTQYF. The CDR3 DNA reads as TGTGCCAGCAGCTTCCTGGGGCGGGAAGGTGCAGATACGCAGTATTTT.

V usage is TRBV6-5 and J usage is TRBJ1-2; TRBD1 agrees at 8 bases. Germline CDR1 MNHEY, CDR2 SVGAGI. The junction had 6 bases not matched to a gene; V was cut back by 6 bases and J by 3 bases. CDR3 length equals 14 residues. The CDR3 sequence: CASRSPGQDYGYTF. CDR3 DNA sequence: TGTGCCAGCAGGAGCCCGGGACAGGACTATGGCTACACCTTC.

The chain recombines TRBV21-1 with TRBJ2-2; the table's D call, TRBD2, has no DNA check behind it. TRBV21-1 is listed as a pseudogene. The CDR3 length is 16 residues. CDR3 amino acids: CASSKGDSGRVGELFF. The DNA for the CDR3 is TGTGCCAGCAGCAAAGGGGATAGCGGGAGGGTAGGGGAGCTGTTTTTT.

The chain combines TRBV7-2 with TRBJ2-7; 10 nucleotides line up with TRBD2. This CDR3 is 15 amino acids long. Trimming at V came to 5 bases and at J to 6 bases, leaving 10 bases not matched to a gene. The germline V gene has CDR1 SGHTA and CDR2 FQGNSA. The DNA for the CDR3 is TGTGCCAGCAGCCTAAGGCTAGCGGGAGTGGGCGAGCAGTACTTC. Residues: CASSLRLAGVGEQYF.

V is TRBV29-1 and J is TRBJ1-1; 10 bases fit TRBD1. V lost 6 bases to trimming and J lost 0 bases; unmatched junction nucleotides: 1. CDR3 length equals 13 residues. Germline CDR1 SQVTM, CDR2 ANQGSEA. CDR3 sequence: CSVGTGVNTEAFF. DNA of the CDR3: TGCAGCGTCGGGACAGGGGTGAACACTGAAGCTTTCTTT.

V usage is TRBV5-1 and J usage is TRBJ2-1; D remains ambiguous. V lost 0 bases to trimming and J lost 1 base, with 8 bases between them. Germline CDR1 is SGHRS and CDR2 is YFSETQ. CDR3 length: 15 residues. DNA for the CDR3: TGCGCCAGCAGCTTGGTTGCAGGATCCTACAATGAGCAGTTCTTC. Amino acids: CASSLVAGSYNEQFF.

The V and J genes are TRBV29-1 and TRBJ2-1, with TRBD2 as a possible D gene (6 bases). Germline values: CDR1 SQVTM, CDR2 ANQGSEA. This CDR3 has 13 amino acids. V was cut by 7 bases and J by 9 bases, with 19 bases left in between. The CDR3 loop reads CSAGEWVVGEQFF. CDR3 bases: TGCAGCGCGGGGGAGTGGGTCGTCGGTGAGCAGTTCTTC.

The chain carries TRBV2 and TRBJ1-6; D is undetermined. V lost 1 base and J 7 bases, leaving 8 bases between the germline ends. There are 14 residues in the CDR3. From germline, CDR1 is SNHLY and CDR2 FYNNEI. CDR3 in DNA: TGTGCCAGCAGTGAAGGGACTGTCAATTCACCCCTCCACTTT. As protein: CASSEGTVNSPLHF.

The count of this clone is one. The DNA for the CDR3 is TGTGCCAGCAGTTATCAATTGTCAGGGACGCCCTACGAGCAGTACTTC. As protein: CASSYQLSGTPYEQYF. The genes are TRBV6-2 or TRBV6-3 and TRBJ2-7; TRBD1 or TRBD2 may be the D gene (5 bases each). The CDR3 sequence is 16 residues long. The germline V gene encodes CDR1 MNHEY and CDR2 SVGEGT. V lost 3 bases, J lost 2 bases, and 17 bases lay in between.

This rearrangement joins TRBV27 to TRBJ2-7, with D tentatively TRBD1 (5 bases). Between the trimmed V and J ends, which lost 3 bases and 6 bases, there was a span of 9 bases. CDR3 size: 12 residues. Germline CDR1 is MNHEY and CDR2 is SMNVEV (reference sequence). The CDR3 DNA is TGTGCCAGCAGTTTCCAGGGTCGCGAGCAGTACTTC. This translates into CASSFQGREQYF.

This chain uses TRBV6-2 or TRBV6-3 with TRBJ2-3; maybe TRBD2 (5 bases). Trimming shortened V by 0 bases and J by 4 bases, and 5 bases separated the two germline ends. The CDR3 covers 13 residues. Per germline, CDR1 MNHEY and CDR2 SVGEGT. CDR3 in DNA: TGTGCCAGCAGTTACTCCGGGGCAGATACGCAGTATTTT. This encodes CASSYSGADTQYF.

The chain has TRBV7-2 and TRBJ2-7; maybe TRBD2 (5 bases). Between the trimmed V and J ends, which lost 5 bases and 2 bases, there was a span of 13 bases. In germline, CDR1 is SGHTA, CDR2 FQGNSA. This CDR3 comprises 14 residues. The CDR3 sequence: CASSPRLNTYEQYF. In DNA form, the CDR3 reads TGTGCCAGCAGCCCTCGACTAAACACCTACGAGCAGTACTTC.

The CDR3 DNA reads TGTGCCAGCAGTTCGCCTTTGGGCGGAGAGACCCAGTACTTC. The encoded protein is CASSSPLGGETQYF. The rearrangement joins TRBV6-6 to TRBJ2-5; no reliable D call. The germline gives CDR1 MNHNY, CDR2 SVGAGI (reference sequence). CDR3 length: 14 amino acids. The ends were cut back, 4 bases at V and 4 bases at J, with 13 bases in the middle.